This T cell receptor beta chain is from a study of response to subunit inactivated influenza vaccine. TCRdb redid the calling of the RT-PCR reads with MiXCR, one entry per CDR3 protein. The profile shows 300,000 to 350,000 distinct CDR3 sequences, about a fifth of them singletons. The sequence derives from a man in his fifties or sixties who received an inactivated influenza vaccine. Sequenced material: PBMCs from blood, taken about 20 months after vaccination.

The CDR3 region has the DNA TGCGCCAGCAGCCAAGTTAGAGAAGAGACCCAGTACTTC. Amino acids: CASSQVREETQYF. V gene TRBV4-3 combines with J gene TRBJ2-5; D unresolved. The CDR3 has 13 amino acids. V was shortened by 1 base and J by 3 bases, with 6 bases between the two germline ends. Germline V CDR1 and CDR2: LGHNA, YSLEER.